This TCR beta chain was documented in a study of T cells after yellow fever vaccination. TCRdb reanalysed the 5' RACE reads using MiXCR and keeps one entry per CDR3 protein. The data show some 300,000 distinct CDR3 sequences, roughly 10% seen once. The CDR3 is 14 amino acids. Germline CDR1 reads LNHNV; CDR2 reads YYDKDF (reference sequence). V lost 0 bases and J 4 bases, leaving 9 bases between the germline ends. The chain combines TRBV15 with TRBJ1-1, with D perhaps matching TRBD1 (5 bases). Sequencing used CD4+ T cells sorted from PBMCs, obtained 45 days after the yellow fever booster vaccination. The clonotype was recovered from a man aged 18 to 29 who received the YFV17D yellow fever vaccine. The CDR3 reads CATSRDRVVTEAFF. CDR3 sequence (DNA): TGTGCCACCAGCAGAGACAGGGTAGTCACTGAAGCTTTCTTT.